The 21 T cell receptor beta chains presented below share a single source sample, sequenced in a study of identical twins. MiXCR was run by TCRdb on the 5' RACE reads, yielding one entry per CDR3 protein. The table has 1.5 million to 2 million distinct CDR3 sequences, less than 35% seen once. The specimen sequenced was cord blood. These receptors originate from a newborn girl in good health.

Comments on this clonotype: A much larger clonotype is one base distant, so this may be a read error. The chain uses TRBV4-2 and TRBJ2-1; the D gene is possibly TRBD2 (6 bases). The germline gives CDR1 LGHNA, CDR2 YNFKEQ. The CDR3 has 11 residues. Trimming pared 8 bases from V and 10 bases from J, leaving 12 bases between. DNA for the CDR3: TGTGCCAGCGGGACTCACTACGAGCAGTTCTTC. Residues: CASGTHYEQFF.

The chain combines TRBV14 with TRBJ2-4, with a weak D call TRBD1 (6 bases). The CDR3 contains 17 residues. Germline CDR1 SGHDN, CDR2 FVKESK. Trimming cost V 3 bases and J 0 bases, with 15 bases left between them. CDR3: CASSHSRGVKAKNIQYF. The CDR3 DNA sequence: TGTGCCAGCAGCCATTCCAGGGGCGTCAAAGCCAAAAACATTCAGTACTTC.

This clonotype showed up just once. The V and J genes are TRBV7-9 and TRBJ2-1; D gene ambiguous. V was shortened by 5 bases and J by 7 bases, with 15 bases between the two germline ends. The CDR3 contains 14 residues. Germline V gives CDR1 SEHNR, CDR2 FQNEAQ (reference sequence). CDR3 amino acids: CASSPRPYGNEQFF. Written as DNA, the CDR3 is TGTGCCAGCAGCCCTCGTCCGTATGGGAATGAGCAGTTCTTC.

The chain is built from TRBV7-2 and TRBJ2-7; possibly TRBD1 for D (6 bases). Germline CDR1 reads SGHTA; CDR2 reads FQGNSA. V gave up 0 bases and J gave up 4 bases, with 10 bases separating them. The CDR3 extends over 14 amino acids. The DNA of the CDR3 is TGTGCCAGCAGCTTAGCCCTCAGGGGATACGAGCAGTACTTC. Protein sequence: CASSLALRGYEQYF.

This clonotype turned up a few times. The chain carries TRBV20-1 and TRBJ2-3; tentative D call: TRBD2 (5 bases). Germline V CDR1 and CDR2: DFQATT, SNEGSKA (reference sequence). The CDR3 is made up of 15 amino acids. Deletions cut 0 bases from V and 2 bases from J, with 12 bases between. The CDR3 region is CSARDEKAATDTQYF. Written as DNA, the CDR3 is TGCAGTGCTAGAGACGAGAAAGCGGCCACAGATACGCAGTATTTT.

This clonotype was detected a few times. V gene TRBV20-1 combines with J gene TRBJ2-1, with 9 nucleotides matching TRBD2. Unmatched junction bases numbered 13, after V lost 6 bases and J lost 7 bases. Germline loops: CDR1 DFQATT, CDR2 SNEGSKA (reference sequence). CDR3 length: 15 amino acids. CDR3 sequence (DNA): TGCAGTGCCCAAAGGGGTAGCGGGGGATTTAATGAGCAGTTCTTC. Translating it yields CSAQRGSGGFNEQFF.

CDR3 in amino acids: CSARKLAVYNEQFF. The CDR3 DNA reads TGCAGTGCTAGAAAACTAGCGGTCTACAATGAGCAGTTCTTC. The V and J genes are TRBV20-1 and TRBJ2-1; 8 bases agree with TRBD2. Germline-derived CDR1 and CDR2 are DFQATT and SNEGSKA (reference sequence). J was trimmed by 3 bases and V by 2 bases; bases with no gene match: 3. The CDR3 totals 14 residues.

The genes are TRBV11-2 and TRBJ2-1; TRBD2 might be the D (5 bases). The J call may be faulty, since TRBJ2-7 better matches the DNA end. The germline gives CDR1 SGHAT, CDR2 FQNNGV. The length of the CDR3 is 17 residues. The CDR3: CASSLIGLSQDYNEQYF. CDR3 coding DNA: TGTGCCAGCAGCTTAATCGGTCTGTCCCAAGACTACAATGAGCAGTACTTC.

The chain has TRBV4-2 and TRBJ2-1, with D unresolved. In germline, CDR1 is LGHNA, CDR2 YNFKEQ. V gave up 1 base and J gave up 0 bases, with 10 bases separating them. The CDR3 runs 16 residues. The CDR3: CASSQASPASYNEQFF. CDR3 sequence (DNA): TGTGCCAGCAGCCAAGCGTCGCCCGCCTCCTACAATGAGCAGTTCTTC.

This clonotype occurred a few times. The chain joins TRBV27 to TRBJ1-2; 9 bases line up with TRBD1. Trimming took 0 bases from V and 2 from J; bases not matched to a gene: 7. Per the germline V gene, CDR1 is MNHEY and CDR2 is SMNVEV (reference sequence). There are 17 residues in the CDR3. The CDR3 DNA reads as TGTGCCAGCAGTTTATCCCACGGGACAGGGAAGAACTATGGCTACACCTTC. This translates into CASSLSHGTGKNYGYTF.

This sequence joins TRBV3-1 and TRBJ2-3; 8 nucleotides line up with TRBD2. CDR1 and CDR2 from the germline V gene are LGHDT and YNNKEL (reference sequence). The CDR3 is 16 residues long. The junction had 4 bases not matched to a gene; V was cut back by 1 base and J by 1 base. CDR3 coding DNA: TGTGCCAGCAGCCAAGGGGCTAGCGGGCGCACAGATACGCAGTATTTT. Translated, it gives CASSQGASGRTDTQYF.

A few counts support this clonotype. The CDR3 DNA reads TGTGCCAGCAGCGCGCAACCTGGAGACTATGGCTACACCTTC. Its translation is CASSAQPGDYGYTF. This chain links TRBV5-5 with TRBJ1-2; D ambiguous. Trimming removed 4 bases at V and 3 bases at J, with 13 bases between. This CDR3 spans 14 amino acids. Germline CDR1 is SGHKS and CDR2 is YYEKEE (reference sequence).

This chain connects TRBV6-5 to TRBJ1-1; perhaps TRBD1 as D (6 bases). CDR3 length equals 16 residues. Trimming took 6 bases from V and 0 from J, leaving 17 bases between them. CDR1 is MNHEY, CDR2 SVGAGI, per germline. CDR3 DNA sequence: TGTGCCAGCAGGAGGCGGGGGGCCACCTTGAACACTGAAGCTTTCTTT. It specifies CASRRRGATLNTEAFF.

This clonotype was found a few times. The gene calls are TRBV7-8 and TRBJ2-1; D unresolved. From germline, CDR1 is SGHVS and CDR2 FQNEAQ. The CDR3 runs to 14 residues. Trimming removed 5 bases at V and 8 bases at J, with 16 bases between. The CDR3 region has the DNA TGTGCCAGCAGCCCACAGCCATTCCAGGATGAGCAGTTCTTC. Its translation is CASSPQPFQDEQFF.

CDR3 residues: CSVATGGPGNYGYTF. The CDR3 coding sequence is TGCAGCGTTGCAACAGGGGGCCCCGGTAACTATGGCTACACCTTC. The V and J genes are TRBV29-1 and TRBJ1-2; 9 bases line up with TRBD1. The CDR3 runs to 15 residues. CDR1 is SQVTM, CDR2 ANQGSEA, per germline. V was pared by 4 bases and J by 1 base, with 7 bases of the junction left unmatched.

The chain employs TRBV4-1 and TRBJ1-2, with a possible D match to TRBD1 (6 bases). The length of the CDR3 is 14 residues. Germline CDR1 reads MGHRA; CDR2 reads YSYEKL. V gave up 0 bases and J gave up 7 bases, with 12 bases separating them. The CDR3 loop reads CASSQEEYRAGYTF. In nucleotides, the CDR3 is TGCGCCAGCAGCCAAGAGGAGTACAGGGCTGGCTACACCTTC.

This clonotype was found a few times. V is TRBV7-9 and J is TRBJ1-2; D is undetermined. The CDR3 sequence is 14 residues long. Germline loops: CDR1 SEHNR, CDR2 FQNEAQ (reference sequence). V dropped 0 bases and J dropped 7 bases, with 12 bases sitting between them. The CDR3 sequence is CASSLAFGRGGYTF. The CDR3 DNA follows: TGTGCCAGCAGCTTAGCGTTCGGGAGAGGTGGCTACACCTTC.

This sequence joins TRBV10-2 and TRBJ2-2; the D is unclear. Between the trimmed V and J ends, which lost 6 bases and 5 bases, there was a span of 10 bases. The CDR3 spans 13 residues. Germline lookup yields CDR1 WSHSY and CDR2 SAAADI. CDR3 amino acids: CASRGYHTGELFF. CDR3 DNA: TGCGCCAGCAGGGGCTATCATACCGGGGAGCTGTTTTTT.

This clonotype occurred a few times. The chain recombines TRBV10-3 with TRBJ2-7; 12 nucleotides align to TRBD2. V shed 10 bases and J 3 bases; nucleotides not matched to a gene: 4. CDR3 length equals 13 residues. The germline V gene has CDR1 ENHRY and CDR2 SYGVKD. The CDR3 nucleotides are TGTGCCACGCAGACTAGCGGGGGCTACGAGCAGTACTTC. Encoded protein: CATQTSGGYEQYF.

As regards this clonotype: The germline gene is not matched at one end of the junction; a read error may be the cause. The rearrangement links TRBV28 to TRBJ2-7, with 9 nucleotides matching TRBD2. The CDR3 loop spans 15 amino acids. Germline CDR1 reads MDHEN; CDR2 reads SYDVKM. In DNA, the CDR3 is TGTGCCGGCAGTATACCGGGACTAGCCGACTACGAGCAGTACTTC. As protein: CAGSIPGLADYEQYF.

The chain couples TRBV5-1 to TRBJ2-1; 12 bases agree with TRBD2. CDR3 size: 14 residues. CDR1 SGHRS and CDR2 YFSETQ come from the germline V gene. V gave up 6 bases and J gave up 3 bases; unmatched junction bases: 1. As DNA, the CDR3 is TGCGCCAGCAAGACTAGCGGGGGCTACAATGAGCAGTTCTTC. Protein product: CASKTSGGYNEQFF.